The 16 T cell receptor beta chains listed next were all sequenced from one sample in a study of shared clonotypes between healthy human individuals. TCRdb's copy holds only in-frame clones and misses some; the assay was immunoSEQ multiplex PCR. Of about 1 million clones listed, about 75% are singletons. Sequencing was done on a sample of memory CD4+ T cells sorted from blood. Indicated subset: CD45RA-negative fraction. The source is a man in his late teens or twenties in good health.

Here the CDR3 DNA reads TGTGCCAGCTCACCTCAACAGGACTCCCATGGCTACACCTTC. Its translation is CASSPQQDSHGYTF. The chain carries TRBV18 and TRBJ1-2; D is possibly TRBD1 (5 bases). The CDR3 is 14 residues long. V lost 3 bases, J lost 6 bases, and 14 bases lay in between. Per germline, CDR1 KGHSH and CDR2 LQKENI.

The rearrangement uses TRBV5-6 and TRBJ1-3, with 7 bases aligning to TRBD1. CDR1 and CDR2 (germline): SGHDT, YYEEEE. After removal of 4 bases from V and 5 bases from J, the junction contained 12 bases not matched to a gene. This CDR3 has 16 residues. DNA for the CDR3: TGTGCCAGCAGCAGCCAGACAGGGTTTTTCCGAAACACCATATATTTT. This sequence encodes CASSSQTGFFRNTIYF.

Points on this clone: Germline and junction disagree at one end, which may indicate a read error. The rearrangement links TRBV7-7 to TRBJ2-1, with 10 bases that match TRBD2. The CDR3 has 15 amino acids. Germline V gives CDR1 SSHAT, CDR2 FNYEAQ (reference sequence). CDR3 in DNA: TGTGCTAGCAGCTTAAACCTAGCGGGAGTCGATGAGCAGTTCTTC. Translating it yields CASSLNLAGVDEQFF.

This chain joins TRBV30 and TRBJ1-5; D is unresolved. Germline V gives CDR1 GTSNPN, CDR2 SVGIG (reference sequence). The V and J ends lost 0 bases and 6 bases respectively, with 15 bases between them. This CDR3 has 15 residues. In nucleotides, the CDR3 is TGTGCCTGGAGTGTAAGGACCCTTGAAGGTCAGCCCCAGCATTTT. It codes for CAWSVRTLEGQPQHF.

Concerning this clone: A much larger clonotype is one base distant, so this may be a read error. The CDR3 is CASRLKFGTDTRYF. CDR3 nucleotides: TGTGCCAGCCGCTTGAAGTTCGGCACAGATACGCGGTATTTT. This chain joins TRBV6-5 and TRBJ2-3; D is unclear. The CDR3 sequence is 14 residues long. Per the germline V gene, CDR1 is MNHEY and CDR2 is SVGAGI.

V is TRBV9 and J is TRBJ2-3; TRBD2 agrees at 15 bases. CDR1 is SGDLS and CDR2 is YYNGEE in the germline V gene. This CDR3 contains 16 residues. Losses at the gene ends were 4 bases for V and 8 bases for J; bases not matched to a gene: 8. Written as DNA, the CDR3 is TGTGCCAGCAGCTCGGGACTAGCGGGAGGAAGGGGTACGCAGTATTTT. Translating gives CASSSGLAGGRGTQYF.

The chain carries TRBV28 and TRBJ2-3, with 10 bases lining up with TRBD1. Losses at the gene ends were 5 bases for V and 8 bases for J; bases not matched to a gene: 13. CDR3 length: 16 amino acids. Germline values: CDR1 MDHEN, CDR2 SYDVKM. This CDR3 is CASSAPGQGPGGTQYF. As DNA, the CDR3 is TGTGCCAGCAGTGCTCCGGGACAGGGGCCGGGGGGTACGCAGTATTTT.

The table lists this clone with a count of one. V and J are TRBV27 and TRBJ1-6; 9 positions match TRBD1. CDR3 length: 16 amino acids. After removal of 6 bases from V and 1 base from J, the junction contained 4 bases not matched to a gene. Germline CDR1 MNHEY, CDR2 SMNVEV (reference sequence). CDR3: CASRGDRVSYNSPLHF. CDR3 coding DNA: TGTGCCAGCAGGGGGGACAGGGTATCCTATAATTCACCCCTCCACTTT.

Details on this clone: Other DNA variants within this sample encode the same CDR3. The chain couples TRBV5-1 to TRBJ1-2; D remains unclear. The CDR3 runs to 13 residues. CDR1 SGHRS and CDR2 YFSETQ come from the germline V gene. V dropped 5 bases and J dropped 3 bases, with 11 bases sitting between them. CDR3 DNA: TGCGCCAGCAGTTCCTCCGGGGACTATGGCTACACCTTC. Residues: CASSSSGDYGYTF.

This clone showed up just a few times. The rearrangement links TRBV7-3 to TRBJ2-1; 7 bases are shared with TRBD2. Germline lookup yields CDR1 SGHTA and CDR2 FQGTGA. The ends lost 2 bases at V and 0 bases at J; junction bases unmatched: 4. The CDR3 loop spans 16 amino acids. CDR3: CASSLEAGFSYNEQFF. The CDR3 DNA sequence: TGTGCCAGCAGCTTAGAAGCGGGGTTCTCCTACAATGAGCAGTTCTTC.

The chain recombines TRBV4-1 with TRBJ2-7; 9 nucleotides match TRBD2. V lost 5 bases, J lost 9 bases, and 26 bases stayed unmatched. Germline assignment: CDR1 MGHRA and CDR2 YSYEKL. The CDR3 has 19 amino acids. The CDR3 coding sequence is TGCGCCAGCAGCGAAGGTCGGCTAGCGGGACCCATTCCCTACGAGCGGCAGTACTTC. It translates to CASSEGRLAGPIPYERQYF.

This chain joins TRBV4-1 and TRBJ1-1; D gene uncertain. In germline, CDR1 is MGHRA, CDR2 YSYEKL. This CDR3 region has 16 residues. Trimming removed 2 bases from V and 1 base from J, with 14 bases in between. DNA of the CDR3: TGCGCCAGCAGCCAACCGCTTGCGGTCACGAACACTGAAGCTTTCTTT. This encodes CASSQPLAVTNTEAFF.

As to this clone: One end of the junction does not line up with germline, which may come from a read error. Within the sample, other DNA sequences also encode this same CDR3. This rearrangement joins TRBV7-2 to TRBJ2-3; perhaps TRBD2 as D (5 bases). Germline loops: CDR1 SGHTA, CDR2 FQGNSA. This CDR3 spans 12 amino acids. CDR3 bases: TGTGCCAGCAGCCTAGCCCCTGATACGCAGTATTTT. This encodes CASSLAPDTQYF.

The rearrangement links TRBV7-2 to TRBJ2-7; TRBD2 matches at 10 bases. There are 15 residues in the CDR3. V shed 1 base and J 2 bases; nucleotides not matched to a gene: 2. The germline V gene encodes CDR1 SGHTA and CDR2 FQGNSA. CDR3 DNA sequence: TGTGCCAGCAGCTTAGGAGCGGGAGGGCCCTACGAGCAGTACTTC. Amino acids: CASSLGAGGPYEQYF. Full variable domain (remainder filled in from reference TRBV7-2 and TRBJ2-7): GAGVSQSPSNKVTEKGKDVELRCDPISGHTALYWYRQSLGQGLEFLIYFQGNSAPDKSGLPSDRFSAERTGGSVSTLTIQRTQQEDSAVYLCASSLGAGGPYEQYFGPGTRLTVT.

The V gene is TRBV30, the J gene TRBJ1-1; D is undetermined. CDR1 and CDR2 (germline): GTSNPN, SVGIG (reference sequence). This CDR3 region has 14 residues. V gave up 3 bases and J gave up 1 base, with 12 bases separating them. CDR3 protein: CAWRSGEKNTEAFF. The CDR3 DNA reads as TGTGCCTGGAGATCTGGGGAAAAGAACACTGAAGCTTTCTTT.

This clone turned up a few times. Distinct nucleotide sequences in the sample also encode this CDR3. The chain couples TRBV14 to TRBJ1-1; D not resolved. Trimming pared 2 bases from V and 1 base from J, leaving 2 bases between. The length of the CDR3 is 12 residues. Germline V gene lookup returns CDR1 SGHDN and CDR2 FVKESK. This chain's CDR3 is CASSQTNTEAFF. CDR3 DNA sequence: TGTGCCAGCAGCCAAACGAACACTGAAGCTTTCTTT.